Each of the 2 T cell receptor beta chains below was sequenced from the same sample in a study of cytomegalovirus exposure and HLA in healthy donors. A multiplex PCR was run with 60 Vbeta primers and 13 Jbeta primers. The method was immunoSEQ multiplex PCR; TCRdb's version includes in-frame clones alone and lacks a portion of them. The data contain around 130,000 clones, roughly 79% of them singletons. Sequencing used PBMCs. Source of these receptors: a woman aged 40 to 50 in good health and CMV-seronegative.

The chain employs TRBV18 and TRBJ2-7; perhaps TRBD1 as D (6 bases). There are 14 residues in the CDR3. V shed 3 bases and J shed 2 bases, with 11 bases lying between them. Per germline, CDR1 KGHSH and CDR2 LQKENI. CDR3 region: CASSPLQGTYEQYF. The CDR3 nucleotides read TGTGCCAGCTCACCTTTACAGGGCACCTACGAGCAGTACTTC.

V usage is TRBV5-1 and J usage is TRBJ2-1, with 14 bases aligning to TRBD2. The CDR3 sequence is 13 residues long. Germline V gene lookup returns CDR1 SGHRS and CDR2 YFSETQ. V lost 4 bases, J lost 14 bases, and 5 bases stayed unmatched. The CDR3 nucleotides read TGCGCCAGCAGCGGGGGGACTAGCGGGAGAGAGTTCTTC. Encoded protein: CASSGGTSGREFF.